The clone carrying this T cell receptor beta chain was seen once. Antigen: not known. The authors split each subset's genomic DNA evenly across several immunoSEQ plates. This table comes from immunoSEQ multiplex PCR, and its TCRdb copy is limited to in-frame clones, with some not included. Seen here are about 980,000 clones, approximately 80% observed once, and the top ten hold over 1.3%. V dropped 2 bases and J dropped 8 bases, with 3 bases sitting between them. The CDR3 extends over 11 amino acids. The germline CDR1 and CDR2 sequences are MNHEY and SVGAGI. The data originate from a study of shared clonotypes between healthy human individuals. Regarding the study as a whole: Several donors shared about 4.8% of their naive CD4 clonotypes. Shared clonotypes across all four donors exceeded non-shared ones in generation probability. Naive subsets tended to show greater estimated richness than memory subsets.

This sequence joins TRBV6-5 and TRBJ2-2; D gene ambiguous. The sequenced sample consisted of memory CD4+ T cells sorted from blood. This sample's subset: CD45RA-negative fraction. This sequence originates from a man between 18 and 29 years old in good health. As DNA, the CDR3 is TGTGCCAGCAGTTACCTGGGGGAGCTGTTTTTT. This encodes CASSYLGELFF.